Detailed here is one TCR delta chain. Its antigen is not identified. Trimming removed 2 bases at V and 0 bases at J, with 16 bases between. Germline V gives CDR1 TSWWSYY, CDR2 QGS. The CDR3 runs to 17 residues. TCRdb re-identified clones in the PCR reads via CATT. The data contain roughly 7,000 delta-chain clones, over 30% of them singletons. This specimen comes from a study of human gamma delta and Vdelta1 T cells. Study-wide points: Acute myeloid leukemia was reportedly broadly targeted by polyclonal Delta One T cells.

The sample taken for sequencing was Vdelta1 gamma-delta T cells from blood grown in culture (DOT cells). This TCR was recovered from a human donor in good health. The chain combines TRDV1 with TRDJ1; no clear D. The CDR3 loop reads CALGESVTFGYTDKLIF. CDR3 coding DNA: TGTGCTCTTGGGGAATCAGTAACTTTCGGGTACACCGATAAACTCATCTTT.